What follows are 26 T cell receptor beta chains derived from one specimen sequenced in a study of T-cell reconstitution after alpha-beta-depleted transplantation in children. For TCRbeta, the library was prepared with unique molecular identifiers. One entry per CDR3 protein results from TCRdb running MiXCR on the PCR reads. The table lists fewer than 700,000 distinct CDR3 sequences, 10% to 15% of them singletons. The material was PBMCs, mostly from graft donor cells, obtained 360 days after TCRalphabeta/CD19-depleted stem cell transplant. The source of these receptors is a male patient younger than 18 who had a stem cell transplant for acute myeloid leukemia, so the T cells may come from the graft donor.

In this sample, this clonotype turned up a few times. This chain connects TRBV6-6 to TRBJ1-1; D perhaps matches TRBD1 (6 bases). The CDR3 has 13 residues. V was clipped by 7 bases and J by 0 bases, with 9 bases between them. CDR1 is MNHNY and CDR2 is SVGAGI in the germline V gene (reference sequence). CDR3 in amino acids: CASIGQLNTEAFF. CDR3 bases: TGTGCCAGCATAGGACAGTTGAACACTGAAGCTTTCTTT.

The V and J genes are TRBV20-1 and TRBJ1-3, with TRBD1 matching 10 bases. V trimming: 1 base; J trimming: 3 bases; junction bases outside the gene matches: 6. The germline gives CDR1 DFQATT, CDR2 SNEGSKA (reference sequence). This CDR3 region has 16 residues. CDR3 in DNA: TGCAGTGCTAGAGTCTCCGGGACAGGGGTTGGAAACACCATATATTTT. Protein sequence: CSARVSGTGVGNTIYF.

This clonotype was seen repeatedly, ten times or more. The CDR3 sequence is CASSQGIRLAGGSDTGELFF. In DNA form, the CDR3 reads TGTGCCAGCAGCCAAGGAATTCGACTAGCGGGAGGGTCAGACACCGGGGAGCTGTTTTTT. The V call is TRBV3-1, the J call TRBJ2-2, with 14 bases identical to TRBD2. The CDR3 totals 20 residues. V dropped 1 base and J dropped 3; count of bases not matched to a gene: 10. The germline V gene encodes CDR1 LGHDT and CDR2 YNNKEL (reference sequence).

The chain recombines TRBV20-1 with TRBJ2-4; D gene uncertain. The length of the CDR3 is 10 residues. Trimming took off 0 bases at V and 9 bases at J, with 3 bases between the two ends. Germline V CDR1 and CDR2: DFQATT, SNEGSKA (reference sequence). The DNA for the CDR3 is TGCAGTGCTAGAGAGGTCATTCAGTACTTC. It encodes CSAREVIQYF.

This clonotype has only a few counts. The V gene is TRBV7-9, the J gene TRBJ2-1; 10 bases match TRBD2. CDR1 and CDR2 from the germline V gene are SEHNR and FQNEAQ (reference sequence). V trimming: 5 bases; J trimming: 10 bases; junction bases outside the gene matches: 11. The CDR3 spans 15 residues. CDR3 amino acids: CASSLSSGRAFEQFF. For the CDR3, the DNA is TGTGCCAGCAGCCTAAGCAGCGGGAGGGCCTTCGAGCAGTTCTTC.

This chain links TRBV5-8 with TRBJ2-3, with 12 bases fitting TRBD2. The germline CDR1 and CDR2 sequences are SGHTS and YDEGEE. The CDR3 extends over 16 amino acids. The junction had 4 bases not matched to a gene; V was cut back by 1 base and J by 4 bases. The DNA for the CDR3 is TGTGCCAGCAGCTTGTATCTAGCGGGAGGGCCAGATACGCAGTATTTT. It is translated as CASSLYLAGGPDTQYF.

This clonotype was observed at least ten times. This chain links TRBV5-1 with TRBJ2-1; 11 nucleotides line up with TRBD2. With 4 bases clipped from V and 16 bases from J, the junction kept 13 bases outside the gene matches. Germline V gene data show CDR1 as SGHRS and CDR2 as YFSETQ. CDR3 length: 14 amino acids. CDR3 nucleotides: TGCGCCAGCAGCCCGAACTTAGCGGGGGGGACCCAATTCTTC. Encoded protein: CASSPNLAGGTQFF.

This clonotype appeared many times. The V and J genes are TRBV6-5 and TRBJ2-6, with 7 bases matching TRBD2. The trim removed 0 bases at V and 0 bases at J, leaving 8 bases unmatched. The germline V gene encodes CDR1 MNHEY and CDR2 SVGAGI. The CDR3 contains 19 residues. The CDR3 region is CASSYSGLPPSSGANVLTF. Here the CDR3 DNA reads TGTGCCAGCAGTTACTCGGGACTACCCCCTAGCTCTGGGGCCAACGTCCTGACTTTC.

This clonotype occurred many times. The rearrangement links TRBV28 to TRBJ2-2, with D perhaps TRBD2 (7 bases). Trimming stripped 8 bases from V and 3 bases from J, with 16 bases between. CDR3 length equals 15 residues. The germline gives CDR1 MDHEN, CDR2 SYDVKM. CDR3 amino acids: CASWPGGLHTGELFF. The CDR3 DNA sequence: TGTGCCAGCTGGCCGGGGGGCCTTCACACCGGGGAGCTGTTTTTT.

In this sample, this clonotype turned up a few times. V and J are TRBV20-1 and TRBJ2-7; D tentatively fits TRBD1 or TRBD2 (5 bases each). The CDR3 is 15 amino acids. Germline CDR1 DFQATT, CDR2 SNEGSKA (reference sequence). V lost 0 bases, J lost 0 bases, and 12 bases lay in between. The CDR3 here is CSARDSRDGSYEQYF. The CDR3 DNA follows: TGCAGTGCTAGAGATAGCCGGGACGGCTCCTACGAGCAGTACTTC.

A few counts support this clonotype. V gene TRBV7-2 combines with J gene TRBJ1-2; 8 nucleotides agree with TRBD1. In germline, CDR1 is SGHTA, CDR2 FQGNSA. The CDR3 is 17 amino acids. The V gene end was trimmed by 0 bases and the J gene end by 7 bases; junction bases not matched to a gene: 13. CDR3 sequence: CASSLAAPGGWSGGYTF. The CDR3 nucleotides read TGTGCCAGCAGCTTAGCAGCCCCAGGGGGCTGGAGTGGTGGCTACACCTTC.

The chain recombines TRBV2 with TRBJ2-5; the D gene is possibly TRBD1 (5 bases). Trimming took 7 bases from V and 5 from J, leaving 20 bases between them. Germline V gene sequence: CDR1 SNHLY, CDR2 FYNNEI. This CDR3 comprises 15 residues. As DNA, the CDR3 is TGTGCCAGCAACGGGTGGGGCCCAGGCCGGGAGACCCAGTACTTC. Its translation is CASNGWGPGRETQYF.

This clonotype showed up just a few times. The chain couples TRBV6-1 to TRBJ1-3; weak D call: TRBD1 (6 bases). The CDR3 sequence is 15 residues long. The V end was cut by 6 bases, the J end by 0 bases, with 12 bases between. The germline V gene encodes CDR1 MNHNS and CDR2 SASEGT. The CDR3 is CASSPGVRSGNTIYF. CDR3 DNA: TGTGCCAGCAGCCCAGGGGTTCGCTCTGGAAACACCATATATTTT.

The chain recombines TRBV20-1 with TRBJ1-1; D call uncertain. The CDR3 loop spans 14 amino acids. Germline V gene sequence: CDR1 DFQATT, CDR2 SNEGSKA (reference sequence). Trimming took off 3 bases at V and 0 bases at J, with 11 bases between the two ends. The CDR3 sequence: CSARIGKLNTEAFF. The CDR3 coding sequence is TGCAGTGCTAGGATTGGCAAGTTGAACACTGAAGCTTTCTTT.

The chain uses TRBV6-1 and TRBJ2-7, with D perhaps TRBD2 (6 bases). Between the trimmed V and J ends, which lost 7 bases and 5 bases, there was a span of 18 bases. This CDR3 spans 14 amino acids. Germline V CDR1 and CDR2: MNHNS, SASEGT. CDR3 amino acids: CASTRGGGEHEQYF. The CDR3 nucleotides read TGTGCCAGCACTAGGGGCGGAGGGGAACACGAGCAGTACTTC.

This clonotype showed up just a few times. The chain is built from TRBV6-5 and TRBJ2-7; D gene uncertain. V dropped 5 bases and J dropped 4 bases, with 15 bases sitting between them. CDR3 length: 14 amino acids. The germline V gene has CDR1 MNHEY and CDR2 SVGAGI. CDR3 nucleotide sequence: TGTGCCAGCAGTCCCGTCGGGTTAGGTTACGAGCAGTACTTC. Amino acids: CASSPVGLGYEQYF.

The chain has TRBV30 and TRBJ2-7; D is possibly TRBD1 (6 bases). CDR1 and CDR2 (germline): GTSNPN, SVGIG (reference sequence). V gave up 4 bases and J gave up 3 bases, with 10 bases separating them. CDR3 length: 12 amino acids. This CDR3 reads CAWTGHSYEQYF. The CDR3 DNA is TGTGCCTGGACGGGACATAGCTACGAGCAGTACTTC.

V usage is TRBV20-1 and J usage is TRBJ1-5; 7 bases align to TRBD1. Germline V gene sequence: CDR1 DFQATT, CDR2 SNEGSKA (reference sequence). The CDR3 consists of 15 residues. V lost 4 bases and J lost 0; bases outside the gene matches: 6. CDR3 DNA: TGCAGTGCTAAGGAGGGGGCGTATAGCAATCAGCCCCAGCATTTT. Its translation is CSAKEGAYSNQPQHF.

The rearrangement joins TRBV20-1 to TRBJ2-5; D remains ambiguous. V was trimmed by 3 bases and J by 5 bases, leaving 10 bases between them. CDR1 is DFQATT and CDR2 is SNEGSKA in the germline V gene (reference sequence). CDR3 length: 12 residues. CDR3: CSASPQYETQYF. CDR3 coding DNA: TGCAGTGCTAGCCCTCAGTATGAGACCCAGTACTTC.

This clonotype turned up a few times. This chain links TRBV21-1 with TRBJ2-7. TRBV21-1 is an annotated pseudogene. The CDR3 contains 14 residues. DNA of the CDR3: TGTGCCAGCAGCAAAGCGTCAGGTCGCTACGAGCAGTACTTC. Its translation is CASSKASGRYEQYF.

This clonotype was observed at least ten times. This sequence joins TRBV12-3 or TRBV12-4 and TRBJ2-5; 11 bases agree with TRBD2. The ends lost 1 base at V and 3 bases at J; junction bases unmatched: 4. The CDR3 runs 16 residues. CDR3 region: CASSLGSGRAEETQYF. CDR3 sequence (DNA): TGTGCCAGCAGTTTAGGTAGCGGGAGGGCCGAAGAGACCCAGTACTTC.

V usage is TRBV29-1 and J usage is TRBJ2-3; TRBD2 matches at 7 bases. The CDR3 consists of 14 residues. Trimming at V came to 5 bases and at J to 2 bases, leaving 7 bases not matched to a gene. The germline V gene has CDR1 SQVTM and CDR2 ANQGSEA. This CDR3 reads CSVLLAAFTDTQYF. CDR3 in DNA: TGCAGCGTTTTGCTAGCGGCATTCACAGATACGCAGTATTTT.

This clonotype was recorded many times. This sequence joins TRBV4-3 and TRBJ2-5; maybe TRBD2 (5 bases). The CDR3 is 17 residues long. The germline gives CDR1 LGHNA, CDR2 YSLEER. V was cut by 0 bases and J by 0 bases, with 14 bases left in between. The CDR3: CASSQDGVGGNQETQYF. The CDR3 coding sequence is TGCGCCAGCAGCCAAGACGGGGTGGGCGGCAACCAAGAGACCCAGTACTTC.

This clonotype was counted only a few times. CDR3 nucleotide sequence: TGTGCCAGCAGTCCTTTTAGGTCGGGTACGGAGACCCAGTACTTC. Its translation is CASSPFRSGTETQYF. The chain combines TRBV6-1 with TRBJ2-5; D is unresolved. The V and J ends lost 5 bases and 5 bases respectively, with 18 bases between them. The CDR3 is made up of 15 amino acids. Germline CDR1 MNHNS, CDR2 SASEGT.

This clonotype has a handful of counts. This rearrangement joins TRBV10-2 to TRBJ2-3, with D perhaps being TRBD1 or TRBD2 (5 bases each). Looked up from germline, CDR1 is WSHSY and CDR2 is SAAADI. The CDR3 consists of 15 residues. Trimming left V 6 bases short and J 2 bases short, with 15 bases between. CDR3 DNA sequence: TGCGCCAGCAGCGAAATCCCGGGGCTCACAGATACGCAGTATTTT. As protein: CASSEIPGLTDTQYF.

This clonotype has just a few counts. This may be a read error, as it is one base from a much larger clone. The chain couples TRBV7-2 to TRBJ2-3; TRBD2 matches at 12 bases. The CDR3 is 16 amino acids. With 5 bases clipped from V and 2 bases from J, the junction kept 5 bases outside the gene matches. The germline V gene encodes CDR1 SGHTA and CDR2 FQGNSA. The CDR3 sequence: CASSMTSGSFTDTQYF. The CDR3 coding sequence is TGTGCCAGCAGCATGACTAGCGGGAGTTTCACAGATACGCAGTATTTT.